This T cell receptor (beta chain) derives from a study of beta chain features in type 1 diabetes. Per germline, CDR1 MNHEY and CDR2 SMNVEV (reference sequence). Trimming removed 5 bases from V and 5 bases from J; junction bases left unmatched: 14. The CDR3 extends over 16 amino acids. In its sample, this clone was seen a few times. Every bit of the isolated RNA underwent reverse transcription, so sequencing read expressed TCRB transcripts. Clones were sequenced by immunoSEQ multiplex PCR, and TCRdb holds only the in-frame ones, with some missing. The data show around 430,000 clones, around 30% seen once.

The specimen sequenced was naive CD4+ T cells from blood. This chain connects TRBV27 to TRBJ2-7; 8 nucleotides match TRBD1. This clonotype was obtained from a young man in good health. Here the CDR3 reads CASSLRTTGARNEQYF. CDR3 bases: TGTGCCAGCAGTCTAAGAACGACAGGGGCCAGGAACGAGCAGTACTTC.